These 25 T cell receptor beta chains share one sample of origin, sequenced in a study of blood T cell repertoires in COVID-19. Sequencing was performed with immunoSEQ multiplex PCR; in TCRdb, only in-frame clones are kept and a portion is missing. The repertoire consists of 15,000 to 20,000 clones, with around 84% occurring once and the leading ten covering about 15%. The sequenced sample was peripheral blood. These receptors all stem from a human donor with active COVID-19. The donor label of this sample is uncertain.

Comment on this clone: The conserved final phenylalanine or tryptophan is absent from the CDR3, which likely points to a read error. The CDR3 loop reads CASGGGYGYTL. The CDR3 DNA sequence: TGTGCCAGCGGGGGGGGCTATGGCTACACCCTC. The chain links TRBV2 to TRBJ1-2; possible D gene TRBD1, 5 bases. Trimming cost V 8 bases and J 4 bases, with 8 bases left between them. CDR1 is SNHLY, CDR2 FYNNEI, per germline. The CDR3 covers 11 residues.

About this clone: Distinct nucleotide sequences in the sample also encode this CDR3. CDR3 sequence: CASSPDRSSYNEQFF. The CDR3 DNA reads TGTGCCAGCAGCCCCGACAGGAGCTCCTACAATGAGCAGTTCTTC. V is TRBV6-5 and J is TRBJ2-1; maybe TRBD1 (6 bases). Germline V gene sequence: CDR1 MNHEY, CDR2 SVGAGI. The CDR3 runs to 15 residues. Trimming stripped 6 bases from V and 0 bases from J, with 12 bases between.

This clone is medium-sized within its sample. CDR3 region: CASSPIPGQPQHF. CDR3 in DNA: TGTGCCAGCAGTCCCATCCCGGGTCAGCCCCAGCATTTT. The chain recombines TRBV12-3 or TRBV12-4 with TRBJ1-5; D unclear. CDR3 length: 13 residues. The V end lost 5 bases, the J end lost 6 bases, and 11 bases lay between the germline ends.

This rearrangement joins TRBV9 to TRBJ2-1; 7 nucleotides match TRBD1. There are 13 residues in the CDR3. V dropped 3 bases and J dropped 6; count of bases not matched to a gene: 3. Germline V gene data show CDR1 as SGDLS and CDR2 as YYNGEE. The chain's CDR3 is CASSGDSFNEQFF. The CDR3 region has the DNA TGTGCCAGCAGCGGGGACAGCTTCAATGAGCAGTTCTTC.

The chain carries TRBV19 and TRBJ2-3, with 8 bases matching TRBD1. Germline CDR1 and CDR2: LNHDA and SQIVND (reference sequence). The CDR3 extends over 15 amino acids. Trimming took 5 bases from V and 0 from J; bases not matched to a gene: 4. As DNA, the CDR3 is TGTGCCAGTAGTCGGAGGGACAGGAGCACAGATACGCAGTATTTT. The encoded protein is CASSRRDRSTDTQYF. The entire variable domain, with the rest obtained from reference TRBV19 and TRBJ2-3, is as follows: DGGITQSPKYLFRKEGQNVTLSCEQNLNHDAMYWYRQDPGQGLRLIYYSQIVNDFQKGDIAEGYSVSREKKESFPLTVTSAQKNPTAFYLCASSRRDRSTDTQYFGPGTRLTVL.

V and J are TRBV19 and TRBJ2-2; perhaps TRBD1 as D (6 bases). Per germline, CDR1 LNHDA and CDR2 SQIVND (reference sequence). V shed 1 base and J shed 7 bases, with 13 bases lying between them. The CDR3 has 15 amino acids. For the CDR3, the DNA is TGTGCCAGTAGTATAGTCGCGCAGGGGTACGGGGAGCTGTTTTTT. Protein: CASSIVAQGYGELFF.

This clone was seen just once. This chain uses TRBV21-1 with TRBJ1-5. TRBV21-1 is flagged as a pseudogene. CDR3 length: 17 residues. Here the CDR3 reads CASSPLFTGNRNQPQHF. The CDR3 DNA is TGTGCCAGCAGCCCCCTCTTTACGGGGAACCGGAATCAGCCCCAGCATTTT.

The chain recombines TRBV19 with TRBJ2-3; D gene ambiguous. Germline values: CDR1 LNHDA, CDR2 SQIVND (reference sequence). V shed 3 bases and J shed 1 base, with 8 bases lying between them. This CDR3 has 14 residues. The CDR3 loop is CASSMDGRTDTQYF. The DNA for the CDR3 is TGTGCCAGTAGTATGGATGGGCGCACAGATACGCAGTATTTT. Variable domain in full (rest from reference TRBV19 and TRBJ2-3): DGGITQSPKYLFRKEGQNVTLSCEQNLNHDAMYWYRQDPGQGLRLIYYSQIVNDFQKGDIAEGYSVSREKKESFPLTVTSAQKNPTAFYLCASSMDGRTDTQYFGPGTRLTVL.

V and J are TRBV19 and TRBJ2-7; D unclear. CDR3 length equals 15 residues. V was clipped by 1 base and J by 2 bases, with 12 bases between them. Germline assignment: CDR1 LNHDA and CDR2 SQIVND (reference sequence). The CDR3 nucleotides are TGTGCCAGTAGTATAGCAGCAGGTTTAGCCTACGAGCAGTACTTC. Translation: CASSIAAGLAYEQYF.

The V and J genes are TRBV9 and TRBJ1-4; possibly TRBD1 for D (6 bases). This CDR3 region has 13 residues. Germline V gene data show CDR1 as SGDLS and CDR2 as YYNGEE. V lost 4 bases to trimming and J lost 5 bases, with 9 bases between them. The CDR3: CASSPQGNEKLFF. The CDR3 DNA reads TGTGCCAGCAGCCCTCAGGGGAATGAAAAACTGTTTTTT.

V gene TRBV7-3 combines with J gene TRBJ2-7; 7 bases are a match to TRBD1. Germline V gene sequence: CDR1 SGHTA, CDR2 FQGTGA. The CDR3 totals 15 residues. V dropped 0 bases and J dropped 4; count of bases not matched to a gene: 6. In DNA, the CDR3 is TGTGCCAGCAGCTTAACACAGGGGTCGAATTACGAGCAGTACTTC. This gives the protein CASSLTQGSNYEQYF.

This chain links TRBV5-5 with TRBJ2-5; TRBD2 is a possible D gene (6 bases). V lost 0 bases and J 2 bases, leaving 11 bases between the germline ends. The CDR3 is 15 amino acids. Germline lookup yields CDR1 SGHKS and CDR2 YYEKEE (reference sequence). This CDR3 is CASSLGLAGQETQYF. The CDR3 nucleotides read TGTGCCAGCAGCTTGGGTTTGGCGGGACAAGAGACCCAGTACTTC.

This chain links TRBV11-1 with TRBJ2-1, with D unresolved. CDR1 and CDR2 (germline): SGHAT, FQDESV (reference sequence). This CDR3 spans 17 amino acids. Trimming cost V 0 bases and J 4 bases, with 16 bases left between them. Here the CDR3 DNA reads TGTGCCAGCAGCTTAGCGATGCTAGGCGGAAATTACAATGAGCAGTTCTTC. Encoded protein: CASSLAMLGGNYNEQFF.

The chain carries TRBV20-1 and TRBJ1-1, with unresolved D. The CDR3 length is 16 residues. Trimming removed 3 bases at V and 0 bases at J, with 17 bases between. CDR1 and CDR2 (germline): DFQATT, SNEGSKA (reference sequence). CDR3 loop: CSASGSRMNMNTEAFF. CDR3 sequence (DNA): TGCAGTGCTAGTGGTTCCAGAATGAACATGAACACTGAAGCTTTCTTT.

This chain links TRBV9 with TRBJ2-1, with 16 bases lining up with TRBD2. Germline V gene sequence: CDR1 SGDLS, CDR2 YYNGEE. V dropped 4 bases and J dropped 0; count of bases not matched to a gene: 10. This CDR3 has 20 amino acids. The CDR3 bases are TGTGCCAGCAGCCGACAGGGACTAGCGGGGGGGAGGAGCTCCTACAATGAGCAGTTCTTC. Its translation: CASSRQGLAGGRSSYNEQFF.

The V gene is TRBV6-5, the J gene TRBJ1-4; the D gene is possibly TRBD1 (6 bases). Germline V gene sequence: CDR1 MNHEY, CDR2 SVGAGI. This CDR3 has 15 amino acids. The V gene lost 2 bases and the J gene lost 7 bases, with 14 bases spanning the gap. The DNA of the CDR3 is TGTGCCAGCAGTTACGGGCGGGGGGCGCGTGAAAAACTGTTTTTT. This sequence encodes CASSYGRGAREKLFF.

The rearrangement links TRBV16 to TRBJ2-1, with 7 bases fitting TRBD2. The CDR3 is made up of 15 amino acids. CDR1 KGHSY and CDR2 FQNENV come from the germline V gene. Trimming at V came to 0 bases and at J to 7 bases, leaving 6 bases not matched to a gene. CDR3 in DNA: TGTGCCAGCAGCCAATCTGGGGGGGGAAGTAATGAGCAGTTCTTC. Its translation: CASSQSGGGSNEQFF. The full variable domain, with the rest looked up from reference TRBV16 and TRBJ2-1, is GEEVAQTPKHLVRGEGQKAKLYCAPIKGHSYVFWYQQVLKNEFKFLISFQNENVFDETGMPKERFSAKCLPNSPCSLEIQATKLEDSAVYFCASSQSGGGSNEQFFGPGTRLTVL.

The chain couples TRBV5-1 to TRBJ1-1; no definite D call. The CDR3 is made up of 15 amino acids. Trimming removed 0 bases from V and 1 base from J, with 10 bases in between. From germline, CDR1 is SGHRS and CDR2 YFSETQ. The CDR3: CASSLGSYTNTEAFF. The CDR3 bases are TGCGCCAGCAGCTTGGGTAGCTATACGAACACTGAAGCTTTCTTT.

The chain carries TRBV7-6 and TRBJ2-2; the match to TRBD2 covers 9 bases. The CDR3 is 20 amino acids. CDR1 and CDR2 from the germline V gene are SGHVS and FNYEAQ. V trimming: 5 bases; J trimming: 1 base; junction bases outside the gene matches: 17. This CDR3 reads CASSPKGYFSGGLNTGELFF. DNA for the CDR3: TGTGCCAGCAGCCCCAAAGGATACTTCAGCGGGGGGTTGAACACCGGGGAGCTGTTTTTT.

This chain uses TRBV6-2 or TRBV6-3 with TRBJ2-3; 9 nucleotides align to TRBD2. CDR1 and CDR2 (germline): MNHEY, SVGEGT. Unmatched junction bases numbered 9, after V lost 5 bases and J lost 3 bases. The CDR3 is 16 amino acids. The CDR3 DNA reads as TGTGCCAGCAGTCGACCTCCGGGACTAGCAACAGATACGCAGTATTTT. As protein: CASSRPPGLATDTQYF.

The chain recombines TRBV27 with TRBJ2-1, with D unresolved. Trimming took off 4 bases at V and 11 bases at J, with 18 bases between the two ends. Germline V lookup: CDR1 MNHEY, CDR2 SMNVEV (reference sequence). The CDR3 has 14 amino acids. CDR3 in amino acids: CASSSKPDRVKQFF. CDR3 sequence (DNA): TGTGCCAGCAGTTCAAAACCCGACCGGGTGAAGCAGTTCTTC.

The CDR3 nucleotides are TGTGCCAGCAGCTTGCCCCCGGGACAGATAACCACCGGGGAGCTGTTTTTT. It yields the protein CASSLPPGQITTGELFF. The chain carries TRBV5-6 and TRBJ2-2; 7 nucleotides match TRBD1. CDR1 is SGHDT and CDR2 is YYEEEE in the germline V gene. The CDR3 is made up of 17 amino acids. J lost 4 bases, V lost 1 base, and 10 bases had no gene match.

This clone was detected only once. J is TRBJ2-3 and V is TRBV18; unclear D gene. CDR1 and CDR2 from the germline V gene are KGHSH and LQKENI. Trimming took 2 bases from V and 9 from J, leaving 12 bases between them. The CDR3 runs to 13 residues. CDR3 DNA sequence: TGTGCCAGCTCACCAGACCAGAGGCAGACGCAGTATTTT. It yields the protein CASSPDQRQTQYF.

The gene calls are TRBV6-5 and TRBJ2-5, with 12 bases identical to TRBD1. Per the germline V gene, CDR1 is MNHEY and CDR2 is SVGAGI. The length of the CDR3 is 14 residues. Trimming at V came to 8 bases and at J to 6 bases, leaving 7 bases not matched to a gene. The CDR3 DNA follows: TGTGCCAGCGTTCGGGACAGGGGGCGTCAGACCCAGTACTTC. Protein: CASVRDRGRQTQYF.

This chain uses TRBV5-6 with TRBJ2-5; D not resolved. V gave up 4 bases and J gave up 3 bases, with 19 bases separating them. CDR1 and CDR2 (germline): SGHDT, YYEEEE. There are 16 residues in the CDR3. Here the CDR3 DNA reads TGTGCCAGCAGCGTCGATTTGGGCCCCGTCGAAGAGACCCAGTACTTC. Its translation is CASSVDLGPVEETQYF.